The rows below give T cell receptor beta chains drawn from one sample of a study of CD8+CD57+ T cells in acquired aplastic anemia. Each CDR3 protein is one row after TCRdb ran MiXCR on the reads. The sample carries some 410,000 distinct CDR3 sequences, 60% to 80% recorded once. What was sequenced was sorted CD4+, CD8+, or CD8+CD57+ T cells (not recorded which) from PBMCs. The source of these receptors is a human donor in good health, serving as a control. Both conserved end residues are part of each CDR3. Fields, in order: D gene, CDR3 length, V gene, J gene, CDR3 protein. The D gene is left open where the match is weak.

NA	12	TRBV30	TRBJ1-1	CAWSASGTEAFF
NA	15	TRBV7-2	TRBJ2-2	CASSLISTRGGELFF
NA	11	TRBV12-3/TRBV12-4	TRBJ1-5	CASMCNQPQHF
NA	15	TRBV9	TRBJ1-4	CASSVESATNEKLFF
TRBD1	16	TRBV7-2	TRBJ1-5	CASSLAGTGGYQPQHF
NA	12	TRBV2	TRBJ1-5	CASTESNQPQHF
NA	16	TRBV5-1	TRBJ2-7	CASSQTLSDTSYEQYF
NA	15	TRBV2	TRBJ1-1	CASSVGPPLNTEAFF
NA	15	TRBV9	TRBJ2-7	CASSVGLGMTYEQYF
NA	12	TRBV6-5	TRBJ1-2	CASRRGLDGYTF
NA	13	TRBV20-1	TRBJ1-2	CSARKRGTNGYTF
NA	15	TRBV5-4	TRBJ1-6	CASSLDRTDNSPLHF
TRBD2	16	TRBV5-1	TRBJ2-5	CASSLVGGSRQETQYF
NA	15	TRBV12-3/TRBV12-4	TRBJ2-4	CASSYRALAKNIQYF
NA	14	TRBV9	TRBJ1-2	CASSVGQPDTQYSF
NA	11	TRBV7-7	TRBJ2-7	CAPPCSYEQYF
NA	14	TRBV2	TRBJ1-6	CASSPTVVNSHPHF
NA	13	TRBV6-2/TRBV6-3	TRBJ2-2	CASRELNTGELFF
NA	14	TRBV24-1	TRBJ1-4	CATSEARATDTLYF
NA	14	TRBV27	TRBJ2-7	CASSLWGTTYEQYF
NA	13	TRBV10-2	TRBJ1-5	CASSESREQPQHF
NA	14	TRBV20-1	TRBJ2-2	CSASWGTETGELFF
NA	13	TRBV29-1	TRBJ1-2	CSVLPGDNYGYTF
TRBD1	14	TRBV19	TRBJ1-3	CASHPGQGGNTIYF
NA	13	TRBV29-1	TRBJ1-1	CSVQANLNTEAFF
NA	16	TRBV5-5	TRBJ2-7	CASSSAPGHKTYEQYF
TRBD1	19	TRBV5-1	TRBJ1-5	CASSQILTTGGYSNQPQHF
TRBD1	13	TRBV20-1	TRBJ1-3	CSASRGDEQSIYF
NA	11	TRBV7-6	TRBJ1-1	CASSPGGEAFF
NA	11	TRBV2	TRBJ2-7	CASTRQSEQYF
NA	14	TRBV7-7	TRBJ1-6	CASSFLGGDTHYFF
NA	14	TRBV9	TRBJ1-3	CASSVPSNQHKIFF
NA	14	TRBV7-9	TRBJ1-6	CASSDQGAEALLRF
NA	11	TRBV10-3	TRBJ1-1	CAIRQNTEAFF
TRBD1	16	TRBV5-1	TRBJ1-6	CASSLAPGGCSSPLHF
NA	13	TRBV30	TRBJ1-6	CASVRTDNSPLHF
TRBD1	16	TRBV7-8	TRBJ1-1	CASSRGEGANNTEAFF
NA	13	TRBV12-3/TRBV12-4	TRBJ2-7	CASSLTDTSEQYF
NA	15	TRBV10-2	TRBJ2-7	CASGERRGCDYEQYF
NA	15	TRBV25-1	TRBJ2-6	CAGRADISGANVLTF
NA	14	TRBV2	TRBJ2-7	CASSFYSLSYEQYF
NA	15	TRBV2	TRBJ1-6	CASSERGTGSSPLHF
TRBD1	15	TRBV7-4	TRBJ2-7	CASSDPGQTNYEQYF
TRBD1	12	TRBV6-1	TRBJ1-2	CASSPTGNGYTF
TRBD1	13	TRBV20-1	TRBJ2-3	CSNDRAGETPQYF
NA	15	TRBV10-3	TRBJ2-5	CASSLGVGGAVTQYF
TRBD2	15	TRBV6-5	TRBJ2-1	CASSQGTSGWNEQFF
NA	15	TRBV7-2	TRBJ2-5	CASSLIRRAVKTGYF
NA	15	TRBV19	TRBJ2-5	CASSIGQSTQETQYF
NA	14	TRBV12-3/TRBV12-4	TRBJ1-1	CASSTPTGNTEAFF
TRBD2	17	TRBV5-4	TRBJ2-1	CASSSPGPSGGSNEQFF